This TCR beta chain was retrieved from a study of blood T cell repertoires in COVID-19. Study at large: Collection of acute and convalescent COVID-19 samples took place in the United States, Italy and Spain. T cells, B-cell-depleted T cells, or PBMCs provided the cDNA or gDNA that served as material.

Profiling relied on immunoSEQ multiplex PCR, and the TCRdb table lists in-frame clones only, not all of them. Seen here are about 380,000 clones, 85% observed once, and the top ten hold approximately 3.6%. V was shortened by 1 base and J by 6 bases, with 3 bases between the two germline ends. The CDR3 sequence is 12 residues long. Germline lookup yields CDR1 LGHNA and CDR2 YNFKEQ. The sequenced sample was peripheral blood. V gene TRBV4-2 combines with J gene TRBJ1-4, with D uncertain. The source of this sequence is a young woman with acute or convalescent COVID-19. The CDR3 nucleotides read TGTGCCAGCAGCCAAGCCTATGAAAAACTGTTTTTT. It yields the protein CASSQAYEKLFF.